The 27 T cell receptor beta chains listed next were all sequenced from one sample in a study of neoadjuvant anti-PD-1 for oral cavity cancer. Specified time point: after neoadjuvant nivolumab, at surgical resection. Assay used: immunoSEQ multiplex PCR; TCRdb lists only in-frame clones, some missing. The data hold around 35,000 clones, with approximately 40% observed a single time. Sequencing used tumor tissue, obtained after nivolumab (anti-PD-1) treatment. These receptors were taken from a person aged 35 to 85 with oral cavity squamous cell carcinoma.

The CDR3 here is CAISESKVGRGGEAFF. The CDR3 DNA reads as TGTGCCATCAGTGAGTCGAAAGTCGGGCGAGGTGGTGAAGCTTTCTTT. V gene TRBV10-3 combines with J gene TRBJ1-1; no firm D call. The CDR3 sequence is 16 residues long. Trimming removed 0 bases at V and 7 bases at J, with 18 bases between. CDR1 and CDR2 (germline): ENHRY, SYGVKD.

CDR3 sequence reads: CASSERLAGASSYNEQFF. CDR3 sequence (DNA): TGTGCCAGCAGTGAAAGGCTAGCGGGGGCCTCCTCCTACAATGAGCAGTTCTTC. The V and J genes are TRBV25-1 and TRBJ2-1, with 10 nucleotides matching TRBD2. Looked up from germline, CDR1 is MGHDK and CDR2 is SYGVNS. The V gene end was trimmed by 2 bases and the J gene end by 0 bases; junction bases not matched to a gene: 7. This CDR3 comprises 18 residues.

The J gene is TRBJ2-7, the V gene TRBV28; either TRBD1 or TRBD2 may supply D (5 bases each). V was trimmed by 6 bases and J by 3 bases, leaving 15 bases between them. CDR1 MDHEN and CDR2 SYDVKM come from the germline V gene. The CDR3 covers 14 residues. Written as DNA, the CDR3 is TGTGCCAGCAGCCGCGCACCGGGACGCTACGAGCAGTACTTC. It translates to CASSRAPGRYEQYF. The full variable domain, in which reference TRBV28 and TRBJ2-7 provide the parts outside the CDR3, is DVKVTQSSRYLVKRTGEKVFLECVQDMDHENMFWYRQDPGLGLRLIYFSYDVKMKEKGDIPEGYSVSREKKERFSLILESASTNQTSMYLCASSRAPGRYEQYFGPGTRLTVT.

This clone was counted ten times or more. The chain links TRBV9 to TRBJ2-7, with D possibly TRBD2 on 6 matching bases. This CDR3 is built from 14 residues. CDR1 is SGDLS, CDR2 YYNGEE, per germline. Trimming shortened V by 4 bases and J by 2 bases, and 13 bases separated the two germline ends. The DNA of the CDR3 is TGTGCCAGCAGCACGGGACTCGGAGCCTACGAGCAGTACTTC. As protein: CASSTGLGAYEQYF.

This clone turned up a few times. The rearrangement joins TRBV5-4 to TRBJ2-1, with a tentative D call TRBD2 (5 bases). CDR3 length: 14 amino acids. Trimming removed 9 bases from V and 9 bases from J, with 22 bases in between. The V gene's germline CDR1 is SGHNT and CDR2 YYREEE (reference sequence). The CDR3 is CATALGLDSAEQFF. The CDR3 DNA sequence: TGTGCCACCGCCCTCGGACTCGATTCCGCTGAGCAGTTCTTC. Full variable domain (missing parts from reference TRBV5-4 and TRBJ2-1): ETGVTQSPTHLIKTRGQQVTLRCSSQSGHNTVSWYQQALGQGPQFIFQYYREEENGRGNFPPRFSGLQFPNYSSELNVNALELDDSALYLCATALGLDSAEQFFGPGTRLTVL.

The rearrangement joins TRBV5-4 to TRBJ2-1, with TRBD2 as a possible D gene (5 bases). The CDR3 totals 17 residues. The V gene lost 4 bases and the J gene lost 4 bases, with 21 bases spanning the gap. The germline V gene encodes CDR1 SGHNT and CDR2 YYREEE (reference sequence). Written as DNA, the CDR3 is TGTGCCAGCAGCCAAGATTTGCTAGCCTTCATTTACAATGAGCAGTTCTTC. It encodes CASSQDLLAFIYNEQFF. The variable domain in full, completed from reference TRBV5-4 and TRBJ2-1, reads ETGVTQSPTHLIKTRGQQVTLRCSSQSGHNTVSWYQQALGQGPQFIFQYYREEENGRGNFPPRFSGLQFPNYSSELNVNALELDDSALYLCASSQDLLAFIYNEQFFGPGTRLTVL.

The chain carries TRBV19 and TRBJ2-7; 7 positions match TRBD2. V was pared by 1 base and J by 1 base, with 1 base of the junction left unmatched. This CDR3 has 14 amino acids. Germline CDR1 is LNHDA and CDR2 is SQIVND (reference sequence). CDR3 DNA sequence: TGTGCCAGTAGTATAGCAGCGGGGTCCTACGAGCAGTACTTC. This encodes CASSIAAGSYEQYF.

This chain connects TRBV4-1 to TRBJ2-5, with TRBD2 matching 10 bases. CDR1 MGHRA and CDR2 YSYEKL come from the germline V gene. The CDR3 runs to 18 residues. J was trimmed by 4 bases and V by 0 bases; bases with no gene match: 11. CDR3 bases: TGCGCCAGCAGCCAAGATGCAGCGGGAGGGCCTTGGGGAGAGACCCAGTACTTC. Encoded protein: CASSQDAAGGPWGETQYF.

This clone has more than one count but fewer than ten. This chain joins TRBV5-6 and TRBJ1-1; 7 bases are shared with TRBD1. The germline CDR1 and CDR2 sequences are SGHDT and YYEEEE. V trimming: 4 bases; J trimming: 5 bases; junction bases outside the gene matches: 8. The CDR3 sequence is 14 residues long. The CDR3 DNA reads as TGTGCCAGCAGCCCTCTCGACAGGGTGACTGAAGCTTTCTTT. Its translation is CASSPLDRVTEAFF.

The chain carries TRBV27 and TRBJ2-5; TRBD2 might be the D (6 bases). V dropped 4 bases and J dropped 0 bases, with 15 bases sitting between them. Germline CDR1 reads MNHEY; CDR2 reads SMNVEV (reference sequence). The CDR3 sequence is 16 residues long. The CDR3, as DNA: TGTGCCAGCAGTTCCTCGACTAGTCCTTACCAAGAGACCCAGTACTTC. Translation: CASSSSTSPYQETQYF.

The rearrangement links TRBV4-1 to TRBJ2-5, with unresolved D. Trimming took 1 base from V and 6 from J, leaving 12 bases between them. This CDR3 has 14 amino acids. Germline CDR1 reads MGHRA; CDR2 reads YSYEKL. The CDR3: CASSQVLVGKTQYF. DNA for the CDR3: TGCGCCAGCAGCCAAGTTCTTGTCGGAAAGACCCAGTACTTC.

This clone has a count of ten or more. The genes are TRBV5-1 and TRBJ2-3, with a tentative D call TRBD2 (6 bases). Trimming took off 1 base at V and 2 bases at J, with 11 bases between the two ends. Germline V lookup: CDR1 SGHRS, CDR2 YFSETQ. CDR3 length: 15 amino acids. CDR3 residues: CASSLLRGPTDTQYF. The DNA for the CDR3 is TGCGCCAGCAGCTTGTTGCGGGGACCCACAGATACGCAGTATTTT.

This rearrangement joins TRBV13 to TRBJ1-2; the D gene is possibly TRBD1 (5 bases). The CDR3 contains 14 residues. The germline gives CDR1 PRHDT, CDR2 FYEKMQ (reference sequence). V was cut by 6 bases and J by 4 bases, with 15 bases left in between. CDR3 loop: CASSVTVTVYGYTF. The CDR3 DNA reads TGTGCCAGCAGTGTTACCGTGACAGTCTATGGCTACACCTTC.

At least ten counts were recorded for this clone. This chain joins TRBV29-1 and TRBJ2-7, with D perhaps TRBD1 (6 bases). CDR1 and CDR2 (germline): SQVTM, ANQGSEA. CDR3 size: 12 residues. V was trimmed by 2 bases and J by 5 bases, leaving 10 bases between them. The CDR3 protein is CSVERGLHEQYF. CDR3 in DNA: TGCAGCGTTGAAAGGGGGTTGCACGAGCAGTACTTC.

J is TRBJ1-5 and V is TRBV19; TRBD1 might be the D (5 bases). Trimming stripped 4 bases from V and 7 bases from J, with 11 bases between. The length of the CDR3 is 13 residues. CDR1 is LNHDA, CDR2 SQIVND, per germline (reference sequence). The CDR3 DNA reads TGTGCCAGTAGTAAAGGGGTGTCCCAGCCCCAGCATTTT. Residues: CASSKGVSQPQHF.

The chain uses TRBV4-1 and TRBJ2-1; D may be TRBD1 or TRBD2 (5 bases each). The ends were cut back, 0 bases at V and 6 bases at J, with 15 bases in the middle. The length of the CDR3 is 16 residues. The germline V gene encodes CDR1 MGHRA and CDR2 YSYEKL. CDR3 loop: CASSQDWGRRANEQFF. The DNA for the CDR3 is TGCGCCAGCAGCCAAGATTGGGGACGCCGGGCCAATGAGCAGTTCTTC.

In its sample, this clone was seen a few times. V is TRBV27 and J is TRBJ2-7, with 9 bases aligning to TRBD1. The CDR3 spans 16 residues. Losses at the gene ends were 5 bases for V and 4 bases for J; bases not matched to a gene: 12. Germline loops: CDR1 MNHEY, CDR2 SMNVEV (reference sequence). The CDR3 sequence: CASSGSWTGERYEQYF. In DNA, the CDR3 is TGTGCCAGCAGTGGATCCTGGACAGGGGAAAGATACGAGCAGTACTTC.

This clone was counted once. This chain connects TRBV16 to TRBJ1-1, with 7 bases that match TRBD1. Trimming removed 0 bases from V and 4 bases from J; junction bases left unmatched: 5. Germline V lookup: CDR1 KGHSY, CDR2 FQNENV. The CDR3 runs to 15 residues. The CDR3 region is CASSQSGPGGTEAFF. For the CDR3, the DNA is TGTGCCAGCAGCCAATCCGGGCCAGGGGGCACTGAAGCTTTCTTT.

V gene TRBV18 combines with J gene TRBJ1-2; D possibly corresponds to TRBD1 (6 bases). Per the germline V gene, CDR1 is KGHSH and CDR2 is LQKENI. There are 13 residues in the CDR3. Trimming left V 2 bases short and J 3 bases short, with 7 bases between. This chain's CDR3 is CASSPRGDYGYTF. DNA for the CDR3: TGTGCCAGCTCACCAAGGGGGGACTATGGCTACACCTTC.

This clone has a handful of counts. This chain joins TRBV2 and TRBJ1-5; 7 nucleotides align to TRBD1. The ends lost 6 bases at V and 5 bases at J; junction bases unmatched: 10. The CDR3 has 15 amino acids. CDR1 and CDR2 from the germline V gene are SNHLY and FYNNEI. The DNA of the CDR3 is TGTGCCAGCAGAGCTACCGGGACAGATTATCAGCCCCAGCATTTT. Protein product: CASRATGTDYQPQHF.

V is TRBV5-4 and J is TRBJ2-5; either TRBD1 or TRBD2 may supply D (7 bases each). CDR3 length: 16 amino acids. Trimming pared 4 bases from V and 2 bases from J, leaving 18 bases between. CDR1 is SGHNT, CDR2 YYREEE, per germline (reference sequence). The CDR3 nucleotides are TGTGCCAGCAGCCCAGGGGGGGGACCAGGGCAAGAGACCCAGTACTTC. Its protein product is CASSPGGGPGQETQYF.

The CDR3 loop is CASSIRKGTDTQYF. The CDR3 nucleotides read TGTGCCAGCAGTATACGCAAAGGCACAGATACGCAGTATTTT. V and J are TRBV6-5 and TRBJ2-3; D remains ambiguous. Germline loops: CDR1 MNHEY, CDR2 SVGAGI. V was trimmed by 5 bases and J by 1 base, leaving 10 bases between them. The CDR3 length is 14 residues.

J is TRBJ1-2 and V is TRBV5-8; D is uncertain. The CDR3 spans 15 residues. Germline values: CDR1 SGHTS, CDR2 YDEGEE. Trimming left V 2 bases short and J 1 base short, with 12 bases between. CDR3 residues: CASSLLQADNYGYTF. In DNA, the CDR3 is TGTGCCAGCAGCTTACTCCAGGCCGATAACTATGGCTACACCTTC.

This clone showed up just a few times. This sequence joins TRBV7-9 and TRBJ1-2; D uncertain. Trimming shortened V by 10 bases and J by 8 bases, and 8 bases separated the two germline ends. This CDR3 has 9 amino acids. CDR1 is SEHNR and CDR2 is FQNEAQ in the germline V gene (reference sequence). The CDR3 region has the DNA TGTGCCACCGACGAAGGCTACACCTTC. It codes for CATDEGYTF.

The chain links TRBV5-1 to TRBJ1-1, with 7 bases aligning to TRBD1. The CDR3 runs 15 residues. The germline V gene has CDR1 SGHRS and CDR2 YFSETQ. After removal of 0 bases from V and 10 bases from J, the junction contained 12 bases not matched to a gene. CDR3: CASSLALQGPESAFF. CDR3 in DNA: TGCGCCAGCAGCTTGGCGCTACAGGGGCCGGAGTCAGCTTTCTTT.

The CDR3 DNA follows: TGTGCCAGGATGGTAGCGGGGGGATCAGATACGCAGTATTTT. It translates to CARMVAGGSDTQYF. The chain links TRBV19 to TRBJ2-3, with 10 nucleotides matching TRBD2. The trim removed 9 bases at V and 4 bases at J, leaving 7 bases unmatched. The CDR3 is made up of 14 amino acids. Per the germline V gene, CDR1 is LNHDA and CDR2 is SQIVND (reference sequence). The variable domain in full, completed from reference TRBV19 and TRBJ2-3, reads DGGITQSPKYLFRKEGQNVTLSCEQNLNHDAMYWYRQDPGQGLRLIYYSQIVNDFQKGDIAEGYSVSREKKESFPLTVTSAQKNPTAFYLCARMVAGGSDTQYFGPGTRLTVL.

The genes are TRBV5-6 and TRBJ1-2; D gene ambiguous. Trimming removed 0 bases at V and 8 bases at J, with 11 bases between. The CDR3 consists of 13 residues. Germline loops: CDR1 SGHDT, CDR2 YYEEEE. CDR3 nucleotide sequence: TGTGCCAGCAGCTTGGTTTCTAGAAAGGGCTACACCTTC. This translates into CASSLVSRKGYTF.